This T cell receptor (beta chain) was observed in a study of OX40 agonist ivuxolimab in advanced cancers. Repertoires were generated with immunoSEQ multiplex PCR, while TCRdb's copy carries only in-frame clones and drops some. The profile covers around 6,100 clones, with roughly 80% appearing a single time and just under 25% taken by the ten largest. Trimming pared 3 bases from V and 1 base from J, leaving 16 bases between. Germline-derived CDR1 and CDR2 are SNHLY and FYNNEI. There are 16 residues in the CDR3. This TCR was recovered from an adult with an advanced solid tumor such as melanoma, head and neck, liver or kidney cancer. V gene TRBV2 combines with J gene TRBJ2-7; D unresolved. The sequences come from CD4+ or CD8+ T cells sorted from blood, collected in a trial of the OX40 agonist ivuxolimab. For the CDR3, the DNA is TGTGCCAGCAGTGAGGAGTCCTACAGTTCTTCCTACGAGCAGTACTTC. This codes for CASSEESYSSSYEQYF.